The clone carrying this T cell receptor (beta chain) was counted a single time. V lost 3 bases to trimming and J lost 7 bases, with 9 bases between them. The CDR3 covers 11 residues. Germline loops: CDR1 GTSNPN, CDR2 SVGIG (reference sequence). The Seattle patients joined while their infection was active and were tracked longitudinally afterward. The sample is drawn from a study of blood T cell repertoires in COVID-19. Overall study context: The origin of the acute and convalescent COVID-19 samples was the United States, Italy and Spain. PBMCs, B-cell-depleted T cells, or T cells were the source of the cDNA or gDNA that made up the material.

In the authors' workflow: From reference gene primer amplification, estimates of nucleated cell counts were derived. Some clones are missing from TCRdb's copy, which holds only in-frame ones; the method was immunoSEQ multiplex PCR. V, J and clone size derive from that table, while D and trimming were established from the DNA sequence. The sample shows more than 350,000 clones, approximately 88% of them seen only once. The specimen sequenced was peripheral blood. The rearrangement joins TRBV30 to TRBJ1-2; no clear D. This clonotype originated in a woman aged 25 to 39 with COVID-19, enrolled during active disease. As DNA, the CDR3 is TGTGCCTGGAGCCCAATCGGTGGCTACACCTTC. Translating gives CAWSPIGGYTF.